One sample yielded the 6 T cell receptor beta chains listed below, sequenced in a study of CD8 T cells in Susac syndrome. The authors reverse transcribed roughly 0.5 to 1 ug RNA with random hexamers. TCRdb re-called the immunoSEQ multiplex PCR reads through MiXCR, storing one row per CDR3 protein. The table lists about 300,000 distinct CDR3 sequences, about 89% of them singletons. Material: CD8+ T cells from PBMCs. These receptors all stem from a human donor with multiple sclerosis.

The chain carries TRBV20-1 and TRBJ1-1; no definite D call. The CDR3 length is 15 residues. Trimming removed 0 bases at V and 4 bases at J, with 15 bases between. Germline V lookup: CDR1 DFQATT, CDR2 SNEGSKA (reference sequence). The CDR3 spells CSARDGFTDVTEAFF. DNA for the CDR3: TGCAGTGCTAGAGATGGGTTTACAGATGTCACTGAAGCTTTCTTT.

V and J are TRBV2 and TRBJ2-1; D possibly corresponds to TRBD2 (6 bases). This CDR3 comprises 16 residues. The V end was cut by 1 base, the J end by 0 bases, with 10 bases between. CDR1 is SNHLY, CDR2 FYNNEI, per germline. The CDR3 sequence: CASSEVLRGSYNEQFF. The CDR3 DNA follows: TGTGCCAGCAGTGAAGTTTTGCGGGGCTCCTACAATGAGCAGTTCTTC.

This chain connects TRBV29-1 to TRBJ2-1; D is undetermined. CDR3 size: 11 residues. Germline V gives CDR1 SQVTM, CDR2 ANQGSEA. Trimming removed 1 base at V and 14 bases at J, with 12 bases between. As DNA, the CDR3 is TGCAGCGTTGAAGTTCAAGGGTCCGAGTTCTTC. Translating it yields CSVEVQGSEFF.

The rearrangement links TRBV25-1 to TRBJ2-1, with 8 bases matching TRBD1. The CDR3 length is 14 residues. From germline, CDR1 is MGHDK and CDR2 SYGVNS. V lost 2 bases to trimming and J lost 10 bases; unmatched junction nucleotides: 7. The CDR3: CASSEPRTGIEQFF. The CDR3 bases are TGTGCCAGCAGTGAACCGCGGACAGGGATAGAGCAGTTCTTC.

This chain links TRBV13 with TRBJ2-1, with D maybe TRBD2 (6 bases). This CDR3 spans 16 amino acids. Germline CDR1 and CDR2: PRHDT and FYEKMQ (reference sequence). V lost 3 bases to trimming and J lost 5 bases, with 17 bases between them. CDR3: CASSFRKEGPNNEQFF. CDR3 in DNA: TGTGCCAGCAGCTTCCGAAAGGAGGGACCAAACAATGAGCAGTTCTTC.

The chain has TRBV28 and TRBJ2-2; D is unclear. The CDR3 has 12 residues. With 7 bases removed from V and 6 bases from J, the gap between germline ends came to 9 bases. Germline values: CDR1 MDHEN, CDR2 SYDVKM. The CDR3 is CASTWRPGELFF. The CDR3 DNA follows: TGTGCCAGCACCTGGCGCCCCGGGGAGCTGTTTTTT.